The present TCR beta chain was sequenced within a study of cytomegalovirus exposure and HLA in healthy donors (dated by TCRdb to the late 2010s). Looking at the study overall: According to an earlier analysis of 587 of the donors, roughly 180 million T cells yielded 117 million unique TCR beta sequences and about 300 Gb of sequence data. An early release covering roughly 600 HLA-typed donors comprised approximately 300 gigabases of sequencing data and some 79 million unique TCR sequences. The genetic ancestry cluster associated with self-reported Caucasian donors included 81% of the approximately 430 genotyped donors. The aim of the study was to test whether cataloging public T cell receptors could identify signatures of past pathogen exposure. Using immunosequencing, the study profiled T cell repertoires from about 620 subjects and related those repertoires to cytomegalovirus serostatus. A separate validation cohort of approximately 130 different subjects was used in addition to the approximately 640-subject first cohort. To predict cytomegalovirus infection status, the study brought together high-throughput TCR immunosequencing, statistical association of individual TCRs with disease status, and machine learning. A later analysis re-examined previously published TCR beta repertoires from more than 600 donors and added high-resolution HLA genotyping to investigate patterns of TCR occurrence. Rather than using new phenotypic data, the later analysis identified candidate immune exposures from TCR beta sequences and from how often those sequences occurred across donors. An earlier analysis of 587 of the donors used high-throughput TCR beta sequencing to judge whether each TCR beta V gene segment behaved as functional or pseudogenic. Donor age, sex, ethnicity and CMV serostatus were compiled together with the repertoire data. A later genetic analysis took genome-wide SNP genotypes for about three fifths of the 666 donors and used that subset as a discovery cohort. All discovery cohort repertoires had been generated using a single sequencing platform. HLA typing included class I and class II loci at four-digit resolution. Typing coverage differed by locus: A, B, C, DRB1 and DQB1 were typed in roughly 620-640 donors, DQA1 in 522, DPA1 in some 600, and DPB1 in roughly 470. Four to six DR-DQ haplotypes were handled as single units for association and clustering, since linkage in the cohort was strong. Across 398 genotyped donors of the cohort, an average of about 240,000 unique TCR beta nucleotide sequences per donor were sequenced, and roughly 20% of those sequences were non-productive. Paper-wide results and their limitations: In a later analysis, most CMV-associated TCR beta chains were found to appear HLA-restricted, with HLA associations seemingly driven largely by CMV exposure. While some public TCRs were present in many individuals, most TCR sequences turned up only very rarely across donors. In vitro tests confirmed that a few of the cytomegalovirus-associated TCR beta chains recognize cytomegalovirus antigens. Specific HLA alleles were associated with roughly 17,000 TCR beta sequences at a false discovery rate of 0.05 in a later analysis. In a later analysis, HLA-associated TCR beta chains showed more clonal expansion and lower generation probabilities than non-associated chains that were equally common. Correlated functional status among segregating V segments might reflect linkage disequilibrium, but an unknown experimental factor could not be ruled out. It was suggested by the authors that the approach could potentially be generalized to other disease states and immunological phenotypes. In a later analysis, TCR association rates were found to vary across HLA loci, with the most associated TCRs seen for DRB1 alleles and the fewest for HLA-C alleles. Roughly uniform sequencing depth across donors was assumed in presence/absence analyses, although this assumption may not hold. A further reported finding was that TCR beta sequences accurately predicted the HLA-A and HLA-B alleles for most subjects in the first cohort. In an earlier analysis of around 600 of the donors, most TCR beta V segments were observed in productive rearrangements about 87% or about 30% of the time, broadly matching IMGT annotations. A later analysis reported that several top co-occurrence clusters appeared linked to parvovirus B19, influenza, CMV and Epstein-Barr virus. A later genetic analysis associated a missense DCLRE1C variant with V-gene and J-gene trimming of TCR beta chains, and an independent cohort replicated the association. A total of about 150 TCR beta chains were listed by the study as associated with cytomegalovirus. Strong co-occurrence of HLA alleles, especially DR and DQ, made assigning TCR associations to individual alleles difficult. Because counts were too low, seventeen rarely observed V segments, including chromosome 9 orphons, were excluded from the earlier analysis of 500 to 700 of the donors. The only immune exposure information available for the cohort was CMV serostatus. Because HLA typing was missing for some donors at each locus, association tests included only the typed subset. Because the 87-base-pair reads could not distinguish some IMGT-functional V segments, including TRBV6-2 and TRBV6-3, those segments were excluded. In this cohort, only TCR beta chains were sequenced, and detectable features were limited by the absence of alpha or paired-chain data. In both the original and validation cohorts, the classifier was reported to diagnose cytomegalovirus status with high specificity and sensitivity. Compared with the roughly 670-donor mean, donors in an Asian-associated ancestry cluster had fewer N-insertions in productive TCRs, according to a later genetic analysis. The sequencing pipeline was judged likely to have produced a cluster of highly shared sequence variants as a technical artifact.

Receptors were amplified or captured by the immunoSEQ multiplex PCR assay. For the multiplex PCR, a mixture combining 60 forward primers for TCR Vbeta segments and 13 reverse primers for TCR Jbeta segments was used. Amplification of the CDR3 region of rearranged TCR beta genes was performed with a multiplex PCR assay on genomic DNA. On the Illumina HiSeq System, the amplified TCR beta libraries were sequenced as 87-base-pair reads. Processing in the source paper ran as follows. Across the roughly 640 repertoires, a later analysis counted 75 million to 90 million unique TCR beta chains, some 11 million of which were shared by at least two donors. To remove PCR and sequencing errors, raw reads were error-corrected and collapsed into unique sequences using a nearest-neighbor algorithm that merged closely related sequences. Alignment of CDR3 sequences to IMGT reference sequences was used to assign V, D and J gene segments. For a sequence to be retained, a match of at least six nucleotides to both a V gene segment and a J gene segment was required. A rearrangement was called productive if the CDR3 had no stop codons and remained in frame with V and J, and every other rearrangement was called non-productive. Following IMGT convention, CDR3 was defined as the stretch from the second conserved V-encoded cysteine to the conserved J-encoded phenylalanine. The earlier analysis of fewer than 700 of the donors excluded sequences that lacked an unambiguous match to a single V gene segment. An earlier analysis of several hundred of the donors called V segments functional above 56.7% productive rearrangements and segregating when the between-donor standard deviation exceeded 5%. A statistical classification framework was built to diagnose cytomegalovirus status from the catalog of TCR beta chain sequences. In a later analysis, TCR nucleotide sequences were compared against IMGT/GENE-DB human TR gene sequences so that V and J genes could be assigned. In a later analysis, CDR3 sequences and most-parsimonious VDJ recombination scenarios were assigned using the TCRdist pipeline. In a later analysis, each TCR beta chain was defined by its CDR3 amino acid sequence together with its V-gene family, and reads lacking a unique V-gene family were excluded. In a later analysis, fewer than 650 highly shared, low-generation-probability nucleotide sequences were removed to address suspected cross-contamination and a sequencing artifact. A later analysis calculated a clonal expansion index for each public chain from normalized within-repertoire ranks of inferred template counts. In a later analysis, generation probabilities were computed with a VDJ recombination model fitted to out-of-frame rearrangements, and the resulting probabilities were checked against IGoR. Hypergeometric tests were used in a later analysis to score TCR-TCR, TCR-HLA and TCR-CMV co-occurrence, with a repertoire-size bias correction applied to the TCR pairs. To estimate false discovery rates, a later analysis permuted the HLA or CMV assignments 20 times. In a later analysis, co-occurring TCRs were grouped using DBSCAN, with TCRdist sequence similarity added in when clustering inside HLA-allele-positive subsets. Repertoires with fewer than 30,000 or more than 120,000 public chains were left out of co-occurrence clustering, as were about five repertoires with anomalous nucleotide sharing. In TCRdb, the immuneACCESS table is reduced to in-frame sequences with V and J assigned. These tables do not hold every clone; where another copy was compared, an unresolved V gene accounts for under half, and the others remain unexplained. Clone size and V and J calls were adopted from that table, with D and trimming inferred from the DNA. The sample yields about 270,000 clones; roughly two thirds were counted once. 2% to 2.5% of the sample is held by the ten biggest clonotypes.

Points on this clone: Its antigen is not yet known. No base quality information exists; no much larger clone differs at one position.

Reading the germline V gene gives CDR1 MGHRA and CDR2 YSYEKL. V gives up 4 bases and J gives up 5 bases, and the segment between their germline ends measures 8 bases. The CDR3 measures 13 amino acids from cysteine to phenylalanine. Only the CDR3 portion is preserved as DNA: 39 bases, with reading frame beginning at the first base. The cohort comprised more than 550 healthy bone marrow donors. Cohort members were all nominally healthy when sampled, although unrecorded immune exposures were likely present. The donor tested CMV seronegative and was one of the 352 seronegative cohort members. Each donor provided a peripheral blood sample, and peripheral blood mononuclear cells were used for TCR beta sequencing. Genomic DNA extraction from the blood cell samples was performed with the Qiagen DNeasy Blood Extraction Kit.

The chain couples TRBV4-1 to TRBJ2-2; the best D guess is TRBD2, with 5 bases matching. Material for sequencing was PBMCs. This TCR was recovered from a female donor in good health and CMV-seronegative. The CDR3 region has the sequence CASSRTDTGELFF. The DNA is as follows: TGCGCCAGCAGCCGGACTGATACCGGGGAGCTGTTTTTT.